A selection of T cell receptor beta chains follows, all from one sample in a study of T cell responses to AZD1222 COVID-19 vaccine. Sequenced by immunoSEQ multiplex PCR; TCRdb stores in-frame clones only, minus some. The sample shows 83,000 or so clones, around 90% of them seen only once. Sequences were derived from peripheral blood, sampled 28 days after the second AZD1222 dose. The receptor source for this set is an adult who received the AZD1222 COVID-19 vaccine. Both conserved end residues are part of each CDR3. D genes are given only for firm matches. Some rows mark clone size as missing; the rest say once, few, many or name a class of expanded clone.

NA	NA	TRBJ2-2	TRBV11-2	TGTGCCAGCAGCTTGGACGGGAGAAGAGAGACCGGGGAGCTGTTTTTT	CASSLDGRRETGELFF
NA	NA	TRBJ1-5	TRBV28	TGTGCCAGCAGGCTGGGGGGCGATCAGCCCCAGCATTTT	CASRLGGDQPQHF
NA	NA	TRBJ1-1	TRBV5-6	TGTGCCAGCAGCACGGGTGTCACTGAAGCTTTCTTT	CASSTGVTEAFF
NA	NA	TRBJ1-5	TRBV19	TGTGCCAGTAGTATCATCGTGGCGGGGCCCCAGCATTTT	CASSIIVAGPQHF
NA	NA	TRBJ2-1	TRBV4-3	TGCGCCAGCAGCCAAGATTATCGGGGGTCCTACAATGAGCAGTTCTTC	CASSQDYRGSYNEQFF
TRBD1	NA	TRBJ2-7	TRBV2	TGTGCCAGCAGTGGACAAGGACAGGGGGACGACTACGAGCAGTACTTC	CASSGQGQGDDYEQYF
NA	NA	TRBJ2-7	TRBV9	TGTGCCAGCAGCGTAGAGAGCGTCCCCTACGAGCAGTACTTC	CASSVESVPYEQYF
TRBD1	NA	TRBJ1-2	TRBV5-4	TGTGCCAGCAGCCAAGATCGGCAGGGGGTTAATGGCTACACCTTC	CASSQDRQGVNGYTF
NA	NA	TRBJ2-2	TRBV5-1	TGCGCCAGCAGCCTTACCCCCGCCTACACCGGGGAGCTGTTTTTT	CASSLTPAYTGELFF
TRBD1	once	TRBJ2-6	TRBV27	TGTGCCAGCCAGACAGGGTACTCTGGGGCCAACGTCCTGACTTTC	CASQTGYSGANVLTF
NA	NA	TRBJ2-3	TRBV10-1	TGCGCCAGCAGTGACAGACTAACCTGGGATACGCAGTATTTT	CASSDRLTWDTQYF
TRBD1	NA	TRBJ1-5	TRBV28	TGTGCCAGCAGCGTGGGCAGGGGGCGCAATCAGCCCCAGCATTTT	CASSVGRGRNQPQHF
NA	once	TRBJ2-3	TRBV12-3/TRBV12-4	TGTGCCAGCAGGGGGGCGACAGATACGCAGTATTTT	CASRGATDTQYF
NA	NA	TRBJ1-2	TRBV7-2	TGTGCCAGCAGCTTATCGGGCAGGGCCCCTCCCGGAACCGGCTACACCTTC	CASSLSGRAPPGTGYTF
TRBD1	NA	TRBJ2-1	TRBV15	TGTGCCACCAGCAGGGACGACAGGGACAATGAGCAGTTCTTC	CATSRDDRDNEQFF
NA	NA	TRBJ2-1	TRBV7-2	TGTGCCAGCAGCTTAAATTTTGTCAATGAGCAGTTCTTC	CASSLNFVNEQFF
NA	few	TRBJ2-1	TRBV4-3	TGCGCCAGCAGCCAAGCACTGAAAGGATACAATGAGCAGTTCTTC	CASSQALKGYNEQFF
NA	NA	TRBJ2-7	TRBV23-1	TGCGCCACCGTAGACAGATCTTCTCCCTACGAGCAGTACTTC	CATVDRSSPYEQYF
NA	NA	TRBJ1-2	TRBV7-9	TGTGCCAGCAGATTGAACCCAGGTCCGGGGGCCTACTATGGCTACACCTTC	CASRLNPGPGAYYGYTF
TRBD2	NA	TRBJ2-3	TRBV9	TGTGCCAGCAGCCCCCCGGAAGCGGGAGCGGAAGATACGCAGTATTTT	CASSPPEAGAEDTQYF
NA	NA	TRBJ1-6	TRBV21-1	TGTGCCAGCAGCCCACAAAGCGGCAGGGAGGGATCACCCCTCCACTTT	CASSPQSGREGSPLHF
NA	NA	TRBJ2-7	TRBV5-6	TGTGCCAGCAGCTGGCGGGGGACAGGCATGGGATACGAGCAGTACTTC	CASSWRGTGMGYEQYF
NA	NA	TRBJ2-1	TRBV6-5	TGTGCCAGCAACGGGGGTAACTCCTACAATGAGCAGTTCTTC	CASNGGNSYNEQFF